This T cell receptor (beta chain) stems from a study of cytomegalovirus exposure and HLA in healthy donors. Sequencing was performed with immunoSEQ multiplex PCR; in TCRdb, only in-frame clones are kept and a portion is missing. The repertoire holds tens of thousands of clones, with 95% as singletons. Separate from the approximately 730-subject first cohort, the approximately 120-subject validation cohort was the one that the donors belonged to. The CDR3 sequence is 13 residues long. V gave up 3 bases and J gave up 8 bases, with 13 bases separating them. The germline V gene encodes CDR1 PRHDT and CDR2 FYEKMQ (reference sequence). This clone was observed once. Its antigen is currently unknown. Study outcomes and limitations: Most observed TCR sequences were rare, whereas some public TCRs were detected in many donors. Using the classifier, cytomegalovirus status was reportedly diagnosed with high specificity and sensitivity. In the 120 validation repertoires, more than 85% of cluster scores exceeded 0, per a later analysis.

Sequencing was carried out using PBMCs. The chain employs TRBV13 and TRBJ1-2; D not resolved. This sequence was found in a man younger than 35 in good health and CMV-seronegative. The CDR3: CASSFLGDTGYTF. For the CDR3, the DNA is TGTGCCAGCAGCTTCTTAGGTGACACCGGCTACACCTTC.